This T cell receptor (beta chain) was identified during a study of blood T cell repertoires in COVID-19. Study as a whole: Acute-phase and convalescent COVID-19 samples originated in the United States, Italy and Spain. The analysed material was cDNA or gDNA that came from T cells, B-cell-depleted T cells, or PBMCs.

In germline, CDR1 is SGHVS, CDR2 FQNEAQ. This CDR3 contains 17 residues. V shed 5 bases and J 4 bases; nucleotides not matched to a gene: 13. Clones were read by immunoSEQ multiplex PCR, and TCRdb kept only the in-frame ones, dropping some. The profile covers some 400,000 clones, with roughly 80% appearing a single time and 1.1% taken by the ten largest. This TCR was recovered from a human donor with acute or convalescent COVID-19. The donor label of this sample is uncertain. V gene TRBV7-8 combines with J gene TRBJ2-7, with 11 bases fitting TRBD2. The sample consisted of peripheral blood. The CDR3 is CASSGPPASGRTYEQYF. The CDR3 DNA reads TGTGCCAGCAGCGGCCCCCCCGCTAGCGGGAGGACTTACGAGCAGTACTTC.